The clone carrying this TCR beta chain was detected many times. As yet, its antigen is unknown. The data are from a study of T cells in Graves' hyperthyroidism and ophthalmopathy. Template material for amplifying TCR beta CDR3 regions consisted of RNA transcripts. The study used the HTBI primer set for a first-round RT-PCR of the TCR CDR3. TCRdb reprocessed the multiplex PCR reads via MiXCR and lists one record per CDR3 protein. Among about 510,000 distinct CDR3 sequences listed, about 14% were seen once. Regarding the study as a whole: A model of 13 V-J features distinguished ophthalmopathy from stable hyperthyroidism.

Patients aged 18 to 65 had newly diagnosed hyperthyroidism that had lasted under 2 months. The study excluded patients with uncontrolled infection, other autoimmune disease, pregnancy or lactation. Clinicians diagnosed patients from clinical symptoms, serum thyroxine and TRAb, thyroid ultrasound and orbital computed tomography. The germline V and J ends were trimmed by 5 bases and 6 bases, with 11 bases remaining between them. CDR1 is GTSNPN, CDR2 SVGIG, per germline (reference sequence). The CDR3 spans 11 residues. The sequencing sample was made of blood. The rearrangement uses TRBV30 and TRBJ2-7; D may be TRBD2 (6 bases). The receptor's source is a woman aged 40 to 50 with Graves' hyperthyroidism. As DNA, the CDR3 is TGTGCCTGGGCGGGACGGGCCGAGCAGTACTTC. Translation gives CAWAGRAEQYF.